This T cell receptor (beta chain) was recorded in a study of shared clonotypes between healthy human individuals. Data came from immunoSEQ multiplex PCR; TCRdb stores just in-frame clones and leaves some out. The repertoire holds under 850,000 clones, with about two thirds as singletons. Trimming stripped 4 bases from V and 0 bases from J, with 12 bases between. This CDR3 has 15 amino acids. The germline gives CDR1 PRHDT, CDR2 FYEKMQ (reference sequence). The TCR comes from a woman in her twenties or thirties in good health. This chain joins TRBV13 and TRBJ1-2; D ambiguous. The sample comprised memory CD4+ T cells sorted from blood. Indicated subset: CD45RA-negative fraction. CDR3 sequence: CASSYSQAPNYGYTF. DNA of the CDR3: TGTGCCAGCAGCTACTCCCAGGCTCCTAACTATGGCTACACCTTC.